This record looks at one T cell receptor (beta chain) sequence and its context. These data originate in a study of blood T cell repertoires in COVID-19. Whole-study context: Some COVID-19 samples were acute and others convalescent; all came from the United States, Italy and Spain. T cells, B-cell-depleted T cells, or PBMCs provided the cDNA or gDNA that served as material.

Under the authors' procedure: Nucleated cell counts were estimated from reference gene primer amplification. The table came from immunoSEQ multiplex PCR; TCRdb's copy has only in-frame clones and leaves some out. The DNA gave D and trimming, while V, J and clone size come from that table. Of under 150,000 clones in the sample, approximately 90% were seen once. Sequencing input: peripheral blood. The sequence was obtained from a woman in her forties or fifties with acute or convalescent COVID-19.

CDR3 loop: CASSFPRSHYGYTF. Here the CDR3 DNA reads TGTGCCAGCAGCTTCCCAAGGAGCCACTATGGCTACACCTTC. V and J are TRBV5-8 and TRBJ1-2; D remains unclear. The CDR3 spans 14 residues. Germline V gene sequence: CDR1 SGHTS, CDR2 YDEGEE. V was clipped by 2 bases and J by 3 bases, with 11 bases between them. The entire variable domain, with the rest obtained from reference TRBV5-8 and TRBJ1-2, is as follows: EAGVTQSPTHLIKTRGQQATLRCSPISGHTSVYWYQQALGLGLQFLLWYDEGEERNRGNFPPRFSGRQFPNYSSELNVNALELEDSALYLCASSFPRSHYGYTFGSGTRLTVV.